This TCR beta chain was profiled in a study of CD8+CD57+ T cells in acquired aplastic anemia. For the study at large: DNA recovered from sorted CD4+ and CD8+ cells had a mean of 3.2 ug.

The CDR3 consists of 12 residues. Germline assignment: CDR1 SQVTM and CDR2 ANQGSEA. Trimming took 7 bases from V and 5 from J; bases not matched to a gene: 6. TCR beta VDJ and CDR3 profiles were obtained from a genomic DNA template. TCRdb called the reads again in MiXCR, with one record for every CDR3 protein. Of 200,000 to 250,000 distinct CDR3 sequences listed, under 50% are singletons. Individuals selected for sequencing had exhibited CD8+CD57+ cell expansion on flow cytometry. The sequence was obtained from a human donor with aplastic anemia. This sequence joins TRBV29-1 and TRBJ2-7, with 9 bases identical to TRBD1. The specimen sequenced was sorted CD4+, CD8+, or CD8+CD57+ T cells (not recorded which) from PBMCs. The CDR3 here is CSAGTGIDEQYF. The CDR3 DNA follows: TGCAGCGCCGGGACAGGGATTGACGAGCAGTACTTC.